These 8 T cell receptor beta chains came from one sample sequenced in a study of regulatory and conventional T cells in RAG deficiency. Measured with immunoSEQ multiplex PCR; TCRdb has only the in-frame clones, and not every one. The profile shows around 30,000 clones, more than 80% of them singletons. Separately, the same data were catalogued under a study of regulatory T cells. As reported in that work: Primers: 52 TRBV forward and 13 TRBJ reverse.

The sequenced material came from CD8+ T cells sorted from blood. These receptors originate from a human donor in good health.

The CDR3 region has the DNA TGTGCCAGCAGCCCGACACCTACCTACGAGCAGTACTTC. It codes for CASSPTPTYEQYF. The chain links TRBV5-6 to TRBJ2-7; D unresolved. The CDR3 is 13 amino acids. The germline V and J ends were trimmed by 4 bases and 2 bases, with 10 bases remaining between them. From germline, CDR1 is SGHDT and CDR2 YYEEEE.

The gene calls are TRBV11-2 and TRBJ1-2; D uncertain. CDR3 size: 13 residues. The ends were cut back, 5 bases at V and 6 bases at J, with 13 bases in the middle. The germline V gene has CDR1 SGHAT and CDR2 FQNNGV. The CDR3 DNA reads as TGTGCCAGCAGCCAAAGGGAGACCCATGGCTACACCTTC. It encodes CASSQRETHGYTF. Complete variable domain (other parts from reference TRBV11-2 and TRBJ1-2): EAGVAQSPRYKIIEKRQSVAFWCNPISGHATLYWYQQILGQGPKLLIQFQNNGVVDDSQLPKDRFSAERLKGVDSTLKIQPAKLEDSAVYLCASSQRETHGYTFGSGTRLTVV.

The V gene is TRBV11-1, the J gene TRBJ2-3, with a weak D call TRBD2 (6 bases). V dropped 6 bases and J dropped 2 bases, with 15 bases sitting between them. The CDR3 runs 15 residues. Germline-derived CDR1 and CDR2 are SGHAT and FQDESV (reference sequence). CDR3 in DNA: TGTGCCAGCAGTTTCGCCGGGACTTACACAGATACGCAGTATTTT. Its protein is CASSFAGTYTDTQYF.

The V gene is TRBV4-1, the J gene TRBJ2-3; perhaps TRBD2 as D (6 bases). This CDR3 has 16 amino acids. Trimming removed 0 bases at V and 9 bases at J, with 19 bases between. CDR1 and CDR2 (germline): MGHRA, YSYEKL. CDR3 region: CASSQDLGRTEGTQYF. CDR3 nucleotides: TGCGCCAGCAGCCAAGATCTAGGACGGACGGAGGGAACGCAGTATTTT.

The V call is TRBV4-1, the J call TRBJ2-7, with 7 bases fitting TRBD1. V shed 4 bases, J shed 3 bases, and the junction held 9 bases outside the gene matches. Germline V gene sequence: CDR1 MGHRA, CDR2 YSYEKL. This CDR3 comprises 15 residues. CDR3 region: CASSPGTEGIYEQYF. The CDR3 DNA follows: TGCGCCAGCAGCCCGGGGACAGAAGGGATCTACGAGCAGTACTTC.

The chain couples TRBV27 to TRBJ2-1; D is perhaps TRBD1 (6 bases). This CDR3 has 15 residues. The ends were cut back, 7 bases at V and 8 bases at J, with 21 bases in the middle. Germline values: CDR1 MNHEY, CDR2 SMNVEV (reference sequence). In nucleotides, the CDR3 is TGTGCCAGCACTCTAGGGGGAACGACGGGGCATGAGCAGTTCTTC. Translation: CASTLGGTTGHEQFF.

The DNA for the CDR3 is TGTGCCAGCAGTTACGGGACAGGGTCCTACAATGAGCAGTTCTTC. Its translation is CASSYGTGSYNEQFF. The chain links TRBV6-5 to TRBJ2-1; 9 nucleotides agree with TRBD1. Germline-derived CDR1 and CDR2 are MNHEY and SVGAGI. The length of the CDR3 is 15 residues. The junction had 0 bases not matched to a gene; V was cut back by 2 bases and J by 1 base.

The CDR3 nucleotides read TGTGCCAGCAGATCCAGTTACGAGCAGTACTTC. It yields the protein CASRSSYEQYF. The chain links TRBV28 to TRBJ2-7; D remains ambiguous. Trimming shortened V by 6 bases and J by 4 bases, and 7 bases separated the two germline ends. Germline-derived CDR1 and CDR2 are MDHEN and SYDVKM. The CDR3 covers 11 residues.